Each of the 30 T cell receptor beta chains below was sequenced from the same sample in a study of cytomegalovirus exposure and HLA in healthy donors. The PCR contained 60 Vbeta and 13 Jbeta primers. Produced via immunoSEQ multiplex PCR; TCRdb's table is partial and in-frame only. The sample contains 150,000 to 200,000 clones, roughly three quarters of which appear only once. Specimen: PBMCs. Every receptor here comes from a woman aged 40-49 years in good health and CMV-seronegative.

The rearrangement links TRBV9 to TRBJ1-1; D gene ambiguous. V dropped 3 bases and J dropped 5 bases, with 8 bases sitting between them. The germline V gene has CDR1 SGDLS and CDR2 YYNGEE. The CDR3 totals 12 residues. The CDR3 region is CASSGFSTEAFF. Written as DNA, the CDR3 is TGTGCCAGCAGCGGTTTTAGTACTGAAGCTTTCTTT.

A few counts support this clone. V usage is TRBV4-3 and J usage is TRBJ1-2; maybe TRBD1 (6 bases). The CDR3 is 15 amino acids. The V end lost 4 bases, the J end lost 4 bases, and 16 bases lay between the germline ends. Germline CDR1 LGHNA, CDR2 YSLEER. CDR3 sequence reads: CASSPSPDRRYGYTF. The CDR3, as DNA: TGCGCCAGCAGCCCGAGCCCTGACAGGCGCTATGGCTACACCTTC.

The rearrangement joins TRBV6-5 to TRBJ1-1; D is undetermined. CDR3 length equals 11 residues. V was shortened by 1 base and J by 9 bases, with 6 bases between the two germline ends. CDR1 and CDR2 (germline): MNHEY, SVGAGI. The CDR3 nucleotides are TGTGCCAGCAGTTACTTGGGCCAAGCTTTCTTT. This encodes CASSYLGQAFF.

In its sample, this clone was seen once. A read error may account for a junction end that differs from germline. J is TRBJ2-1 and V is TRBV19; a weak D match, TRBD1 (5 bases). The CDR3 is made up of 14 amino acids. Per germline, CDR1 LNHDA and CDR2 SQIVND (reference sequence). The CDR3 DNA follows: TGTGCCAGTAGTATATTAAGACAGCCCAATGATCAGTTCTTC. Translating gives CASSILRQPNDQFF.

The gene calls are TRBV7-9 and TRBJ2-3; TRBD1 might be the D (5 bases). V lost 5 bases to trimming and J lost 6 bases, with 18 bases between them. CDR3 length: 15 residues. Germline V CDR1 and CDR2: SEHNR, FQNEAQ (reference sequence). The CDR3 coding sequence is TGTGCCAGCAGCCAGAACAGGCCCCGGGTGGATACGCAGTATTTT. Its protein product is CASSQNRPRVDTQYF.

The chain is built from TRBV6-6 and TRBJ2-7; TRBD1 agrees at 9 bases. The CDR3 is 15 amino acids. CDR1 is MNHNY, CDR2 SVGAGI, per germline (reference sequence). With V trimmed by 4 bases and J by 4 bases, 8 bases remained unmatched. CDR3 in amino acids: CASSLIQGAGYEQYF. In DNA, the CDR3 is TGTGCCAGCAGTTTAATACAGGGGGCGGGATACGAGCAGTACTTC.

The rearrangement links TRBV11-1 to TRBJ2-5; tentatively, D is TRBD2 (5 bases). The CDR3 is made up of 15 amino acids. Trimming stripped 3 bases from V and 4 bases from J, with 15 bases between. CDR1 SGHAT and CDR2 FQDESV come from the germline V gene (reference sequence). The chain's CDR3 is CASSFFAGGGETQYF. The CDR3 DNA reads TGTGCCAGCAGCTTTTTCGCCGGAGGAGGAGAGACCCAGTACTTC. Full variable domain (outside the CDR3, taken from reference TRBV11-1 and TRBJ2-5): EAEVAQSPRYKITEKSQAVAFWCDPISGHATLYWYRQILGQGPELLVQFQDESVVDDSQLPKDRFSAERLKGVDSTLKIQPAELGDSAMYLCASSFFAGGGETQYFGPGTRLLVL.

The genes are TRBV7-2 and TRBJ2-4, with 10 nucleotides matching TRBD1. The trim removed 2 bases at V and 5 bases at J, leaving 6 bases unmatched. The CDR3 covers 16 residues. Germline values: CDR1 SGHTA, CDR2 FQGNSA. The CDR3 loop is CASSLWDRGRENIQYF. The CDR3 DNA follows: TGTGCCAGCAGCTTATGGGACAGGGGACGTGAAAACATTCAGTACTTC.

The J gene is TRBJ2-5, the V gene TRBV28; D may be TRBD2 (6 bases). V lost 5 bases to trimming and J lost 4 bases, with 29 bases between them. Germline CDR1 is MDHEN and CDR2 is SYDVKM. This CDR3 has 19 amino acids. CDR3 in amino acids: CASSAGRGTPGGKGETQYF. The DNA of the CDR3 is TGTGCCAGCAGTGCTGGCCGAGGGACTCCCGGGGGAAAGGGAGAGACCCAGTACTTC.

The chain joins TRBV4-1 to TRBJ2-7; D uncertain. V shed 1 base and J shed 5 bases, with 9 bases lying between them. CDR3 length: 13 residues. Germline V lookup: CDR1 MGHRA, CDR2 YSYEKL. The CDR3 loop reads CASSQGLQDEQYF. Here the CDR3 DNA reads TGCGCCAGCAGCCAAGGTCTCCAGGACGAGCAGTACTTC.

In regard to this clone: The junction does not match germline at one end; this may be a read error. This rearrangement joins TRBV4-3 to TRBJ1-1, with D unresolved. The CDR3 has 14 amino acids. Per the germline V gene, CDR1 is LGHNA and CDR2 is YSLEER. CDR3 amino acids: CASSQFLADTAAFF. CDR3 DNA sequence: TGCGCCAGCAGCCAATTCTTAGCGGATACTGCAGCTTTCTTT.

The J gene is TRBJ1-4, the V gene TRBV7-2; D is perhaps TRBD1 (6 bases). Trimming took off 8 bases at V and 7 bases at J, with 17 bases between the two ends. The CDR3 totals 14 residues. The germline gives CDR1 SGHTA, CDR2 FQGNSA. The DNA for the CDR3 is TGTGCCAGCCGGCCAGGGGCGCGTACTGAAAAACTGTTTTTT. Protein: CASRPGARTEKLFF.

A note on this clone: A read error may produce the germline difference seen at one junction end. The DNA for the CDR3 is TGTTCCAGCAGCTTTGGGGCCTCCGGGGAGCTGTTTTTT. Translated: CSSSFGASGELFF. This chain connects TRBV7-9 to TRBJ2-2; D possibly corresponds to TRBD1 (5 bases). The CDR3 totals 13 residues. The germline V gene has CDR1 SEHNR and CDR2 FQNEAQ (reference sequence). Together with reference TRBV7-9 and TRBJ2-2, the CDR3 gives the full variable domain: DTGVSQNPRHKITKRGQNVTFRCDPISEHNRLYWYRQTLGQGPEFLTYFQNEAQLEKSRLLSDRFSAERPKGSFSTLEIQRTEQGDSAMYLCSSSFGASGELFFGEGSRLTVL.

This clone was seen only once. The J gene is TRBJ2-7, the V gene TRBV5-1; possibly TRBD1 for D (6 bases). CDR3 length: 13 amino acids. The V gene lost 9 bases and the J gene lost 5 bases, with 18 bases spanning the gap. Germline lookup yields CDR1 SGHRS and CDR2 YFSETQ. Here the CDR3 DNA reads TGCGCCACTAGGGGTGGGGGCAGGCACGAGCAGTACTTC. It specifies CATRGGGRHEQYF.

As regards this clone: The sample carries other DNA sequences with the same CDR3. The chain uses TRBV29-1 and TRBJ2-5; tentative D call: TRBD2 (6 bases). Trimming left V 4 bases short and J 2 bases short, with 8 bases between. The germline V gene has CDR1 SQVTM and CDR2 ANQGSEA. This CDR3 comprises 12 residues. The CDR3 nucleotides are TGCAGCGTTGCCCGGGGGCAAGAGACCCAGTACTTC. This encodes CSVARGQETQYF.

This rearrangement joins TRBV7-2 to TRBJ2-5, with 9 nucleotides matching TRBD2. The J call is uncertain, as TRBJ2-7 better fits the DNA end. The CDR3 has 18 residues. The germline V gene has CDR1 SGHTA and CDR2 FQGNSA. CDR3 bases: TGTGCCAGCAGCTTAGCCCCCATTTCTAGCGGGAACGCCTACGAGCAGTACTTC. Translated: CASSLAPISSGNAYEQYF.

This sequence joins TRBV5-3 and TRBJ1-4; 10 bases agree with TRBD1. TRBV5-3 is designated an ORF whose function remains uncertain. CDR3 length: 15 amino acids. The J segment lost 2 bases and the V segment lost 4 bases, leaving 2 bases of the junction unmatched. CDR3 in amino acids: CARSQGQGTNEKLFF. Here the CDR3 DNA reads TGTGCCAGAAGCCAGGGACAGGGGACTAATGAAAAACTGTTTTTT.

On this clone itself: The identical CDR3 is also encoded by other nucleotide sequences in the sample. The DNA for the CDR3 is TGTGCCAGCTCACCGGGACAGGGCCTCTACGAGCAGTACTTC. This translates into CASSPGQGLYEQYF. The J gene is TRBJ2-7, the V gene TRBV18; 9 bases align to TRBD1. The CDR3 runs 14 residues. Germline CDR1 and CDR2: KGHSH and LQKENI. The V segment lost 3 bases and the J segment 3 bases; nucleotides outside the gene matches: 3.

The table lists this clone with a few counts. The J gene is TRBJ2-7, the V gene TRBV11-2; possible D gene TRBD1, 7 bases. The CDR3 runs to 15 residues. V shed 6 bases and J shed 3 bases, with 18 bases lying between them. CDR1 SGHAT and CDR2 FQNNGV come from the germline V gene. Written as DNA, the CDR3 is TGTGCCAGCAGTACAACTGGGGGGACAGACTACGAGCAGTACTTC. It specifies CASSTTGGTDYEQYF.

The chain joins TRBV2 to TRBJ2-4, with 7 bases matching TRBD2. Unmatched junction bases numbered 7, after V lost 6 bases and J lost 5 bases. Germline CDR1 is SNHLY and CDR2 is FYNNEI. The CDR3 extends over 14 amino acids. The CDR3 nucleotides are TGTGCCAGCAGACTGACCGGACTAGAAAACATTCAGTACTTC. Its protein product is CASRLTGLENIQYF.

CDR3 coding DNA: TGTGCCAGCAGCACCTACCGGGACAGGGGGCTTCAAGAGACCCAGTACTTC. Its translation is CASSTYRDRGLQETQYF. The chain carries TRBV28 and TRBJ2-5; 12 bases align to TRBD1. CDR1 MDHEN and CDR2 SYDVKM come from the germline V gene. With 6 bases clipped from V and 2 bases from J, the junction kept 10 bases outside the gene matches. CDR3 length: 17 residues.

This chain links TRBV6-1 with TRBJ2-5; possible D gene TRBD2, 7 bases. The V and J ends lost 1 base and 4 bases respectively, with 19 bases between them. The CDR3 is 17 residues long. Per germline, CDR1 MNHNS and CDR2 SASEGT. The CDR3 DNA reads TGTGCCAGCAGTGAAGTTTGGGAGGCCGGGGGGCGAGAGACCCAGTACTTC. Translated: CASSEVWEAGGRETQYF.

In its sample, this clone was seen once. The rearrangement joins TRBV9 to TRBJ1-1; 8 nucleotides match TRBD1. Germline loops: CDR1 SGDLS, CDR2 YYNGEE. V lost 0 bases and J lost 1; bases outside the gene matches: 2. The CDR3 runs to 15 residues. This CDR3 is CASSVVGTGNTEAFF. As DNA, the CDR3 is TGTGCCAGCAGCGTAGTTGGGACAGGGAACACTGAAGCTTTCTTT.

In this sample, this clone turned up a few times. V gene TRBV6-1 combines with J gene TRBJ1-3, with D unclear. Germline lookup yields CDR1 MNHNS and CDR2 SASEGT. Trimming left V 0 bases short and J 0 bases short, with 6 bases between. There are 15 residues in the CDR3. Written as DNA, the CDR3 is TGTGCCAGCAGTGAAGCCGGCGGCTCTGGAAACACCATATATTTT. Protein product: CASSEAGGSGNTIYF.

In DNA form, the CDR3 reads TGTGCCAGCAGCGATCGACAGGGGGCGAGTGAAAAACTGTTTTTT. Translating it yields CASSDRQGASEKLFF. The rearrangement uses TRBV28 and TRBJ1-4; the match to TRBD1 covers 10 bases. CDR1 and CDR2 from the germline V gene are MDHEN and SYDVKM. The CDR3 loop spans 15 amino acids. V trimming: 6 bases; J trimming: 7 bases; junction bases outside the gene matches: 8.

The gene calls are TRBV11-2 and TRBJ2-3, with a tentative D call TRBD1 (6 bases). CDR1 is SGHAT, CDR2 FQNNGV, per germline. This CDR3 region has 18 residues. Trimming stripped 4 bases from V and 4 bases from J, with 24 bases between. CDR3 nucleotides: TGTGCCAGCAGCTCCACCCCCATGGCAGGGGATATTGCAGATACGCAGTATTTT. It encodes CASSSTPMAGDIADTQYF.

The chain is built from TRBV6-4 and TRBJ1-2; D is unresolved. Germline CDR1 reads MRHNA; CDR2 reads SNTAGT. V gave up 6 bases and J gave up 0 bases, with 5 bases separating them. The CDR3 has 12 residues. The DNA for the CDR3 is TGTGCCAGCAGGGGAGCTAACTATGGCTACACCTTC. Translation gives CASRGANYGYTF.

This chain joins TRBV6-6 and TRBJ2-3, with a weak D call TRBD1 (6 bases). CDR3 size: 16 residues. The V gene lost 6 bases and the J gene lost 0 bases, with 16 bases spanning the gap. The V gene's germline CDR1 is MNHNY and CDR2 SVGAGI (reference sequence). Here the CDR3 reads CASSPRDTTSTDTQYF. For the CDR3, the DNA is TGTGCCAGCAGCCCCAGGGACACCACTAGCACAGATACGCAGTATTTT.

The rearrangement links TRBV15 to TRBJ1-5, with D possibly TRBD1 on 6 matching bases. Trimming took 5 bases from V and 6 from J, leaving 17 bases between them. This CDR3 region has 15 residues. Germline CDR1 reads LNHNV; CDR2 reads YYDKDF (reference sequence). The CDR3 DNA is TGTGCCACCAGCGGCTCCAGGGGCCTTCGTCAGCCCCAGCATTTT. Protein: CATSGSRGLRQPQHF.

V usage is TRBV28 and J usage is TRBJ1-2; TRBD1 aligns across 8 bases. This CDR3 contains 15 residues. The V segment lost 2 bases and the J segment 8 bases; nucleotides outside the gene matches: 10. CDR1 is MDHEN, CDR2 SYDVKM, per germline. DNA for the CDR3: TGTGCCAGCAGTTTAAAGGACAGGGCTCGGGGAGGCTACACCTTC. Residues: CASSLKDRARGGYTF.